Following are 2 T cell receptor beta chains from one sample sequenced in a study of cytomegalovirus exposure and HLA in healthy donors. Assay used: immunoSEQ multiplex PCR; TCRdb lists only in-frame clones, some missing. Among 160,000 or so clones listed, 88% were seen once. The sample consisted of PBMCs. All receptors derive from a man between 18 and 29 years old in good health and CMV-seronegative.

CDR3 in DNA: TGTGCCAGCAGCTTAGGACATTTAGGGGCGGGCTACACCTTC. Its protein is CASSLGHLGAGYTF. The rearrangement joins TRBV7-2 to TRBJ1-2, with a weak D call TRBD1 (5 bases). Trimming took off 1 base at V and 8 bases at J, with 14 bases between the two ends. In germline, CDR1 is SGHTA, CDR2 FQGNSA. The CDR3 is 14 residues long.

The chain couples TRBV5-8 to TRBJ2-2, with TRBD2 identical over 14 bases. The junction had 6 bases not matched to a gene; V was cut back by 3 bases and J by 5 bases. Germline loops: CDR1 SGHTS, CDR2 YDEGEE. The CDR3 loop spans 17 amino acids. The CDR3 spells CASSSGTSGSFTGELFF. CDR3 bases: TGTGCCAGCAGCTCAGGGACTAGCGGGAGTTTTACCGGGGAGCTGTTTTTT.